This T cell receptor (beta chain) emerged from a study of regulatory T cells in long-lasting Graves disease. Overall study context: Graves' patients (newly diagnosed) had been on antithyroid drugs under 3 months.

Points from the study as a whole: The analysis examined peripheral blood only and excluded thyroid tissue.

Specified time point: newly diagnosed GD, antithyroid drugs for less than 3 months. The TCR library used RNA extracted from PBMCs. Combining iRepertoire HTBI primers with Arm-PCR of CDR3 regions, the authors built TCR beta libraries. MiXCR, run by TCRdb on the multiplex PCR reads, gives a single entry per CDR3 protein. Of approximately 470,000 distinct CDR3 sequences detected, about 17% appear once; the ten largest clones hold 12%. This clonotype turned up a few times. Its antigen is unidentified. Trimming stripped 0 bases from V and 0 bases from J, with 12 bases between. Germline CDR1 and CDR2: SGHRS and YFSETQ. The CDR3 is 16 amino acids. This sample also appeared in a second study, on T cells in Graves' hyperthyroidism and ophthalmopathy.

The chain has TRBV5-1 and TRBJ1-1, with D unresolved. The source is a man aged 35-49 years with Graves disease. Sample: peripheral blood mononuclear cells (PBMCs), taken at new diagnosis, from a patient treated with antithyroid drugs. The chain's CDR3 is CASSLGARPMNTEAFF. Here the CDR3 DNA reads TGCGCCAGCAGCTTGGGCGCCAGGCCCATGAACACTGAAGCTTTCTTT.